This entry lists 16 T cell receptor beta chains sequenced from one sample in a study of T cell clonality in common variable immunodeficiency (dated by TCRdb to 2013 to 2016). What the work shows at the level of the full study, not this receptor alone: CVID TCRbeta sequences were reported to have fewer deletions and N-nucleotide insertions and to lack highly modified clones with 13 or more V deletions.

The method was the immunoSEQ multiplex PCR assay. TCRdb stores this immuneACCESS table with in-frame sequences only. Part of the clones is absent; in the studies checked, under half of the shortfall reflects unresolved V genes, and no reason is known for the rest. The table notes approximately 15,000 clones here, none of them singletons. 12% of the sample rests with the top ten. These receptors are not linked to any known antigen. Sequencing was done on a sample of peripheral blood mononuclear cells. Receptors were obtained from a human donor with common variable immunodeficiency.

The covered CDR3 bases are TGCAGTGCTGACGACCGCTCGGGGGGCACAGATACG. Translating gives CSADDRSGGTDT. The full-length CDR3 reads as CSADDRSGGTDTQYF. V and J are TRBV20-1 and TRBJ2-3; possible D gene TRBD2, 6 bases. The CDR3 goes on 3 residues after the read ends, and that part is filled in from the germline J gene. V was clipped by 5 bases and J by 1 base, with 16 bases between them. In germline, CDR1 is DFQATT, CDR2 SNEGSKA (reference sequence). The CDR3 length is 15 residues.

As to this clone: The read ends 3 residues before the CDR3 terminus; that terminus is restored from the germline J gene. Other DNA sequences in the sample encode the same CDR3. The chain combines TRBV19 with TRBJ2-5; weak D call: TRBD1 (6 bases). The CDR3 covers 13 residues. CDR1 LNHDA and CDR2 SQIVND come from the germline V gene (reference sequence). With 6 bases removed from V and 1 base from J, the gap between germline ends came to 9 bases. The CDR3 region is CASRRTVQETQYF. Incomplete CDR3 DNA: TGTGCCAGTAGAAGGACAGTCCAAGAGACC. The full variable domain, completed using reference TRBV19 and TRBJ2-5, is DGGITQSPKYLFRKEGQNVTLSCEQNLNHDAMYWYRQDPGQGLRLIYYSQIVNDFQKGDIAEGYSVSREKKESFPLTVTSAQKNPTAFYLCASRRTVQETQYFGPGTRLLVL.

This clone was detected ten times or more. The observed sequence ends 3 residues before the CDR3 terminus, with the missing tail filled in from the germline J gene. This chain connects TRBV28 to TRBJ2-7; 7 nucleotides line up with TRBD1. The CDR3 contains 14 residues. J gave up 3 bases and V 5 bases, and 7 bases lay outside the gene matches. Germline V gene sequence: CDR1 MDHEN, CDR2 SYDVKM. The CDR3 sequence: CASSHPGQSYEQYF. CDR3 DNA, as far as it was read: TGTGCCAGCAGTCACCCGGGACAGAGCTACGAG.

There are a few counts of this clone. The CDR3 end falls 3 residues outside the read, so it is completed with the germline J gene. The J gene is TRBJ2-5, the V gene TRBV7-6, with D possibly matching TRBD2 (5 bases). The CDR3 contains 14 residues. CDR1 is SGHVS, CDR2 FNYEAQ, per germline. V dropped 1 base and J dropped 5 bases, with 11 bases sitting between them. The CDR3 sequence is CASSLGPVAETQYF. The covered CDR3 bases are TGTGCCAGCAGCTTAGGCCCAGTAGCGGAGACC. Variable domain in full (rest from reference TRBV7-6 and TRBJ2-5): GAGVSQSPRYKVTKRGQDVALRCDPISGHVSLYWYRQALGQGPEFLTYFNYEAQQDKSGLPNDRFSAERPEGSISTLTIQRTEQRDSAMYRCASSLGPVAETQYFGPGTRLLVL.

In its sample, this clone was seen many times. Coverage ceases 3 residues before the CDR3 finishes, and the germline J gene fills in the end. The V and J genes are TRBV7-2 and TRBJ2-7; 7 bases align to TRBD2. V lost 1 base, J lost 2 bases, and 5 bases stayed unmatched. The V gene's germline CDR1 is SGHTA and CDR2 FQGNSA. The length of the CDR3 is 15 residues. Partial CDR3 DNA: TGTGCCAGCAGCTTAGTGCTAGCGGTACCCTACGAG. As protein: CASSLVLAVPYE. The entire CDR3 protein reads CASSLVLAVPYEQYF. The full variable domain, in which reference TRBV7-2 and TRBJ2-7 provide the parts outside the CDR3, is GAGVSQSPSNKVTEKGKDVELRCDPISGHTALYWYRQSLGQGLEFLIYFQGNSAPDKSGLPSDRFSAERTGGSVSTLTIQRTQQEDSAVYLCASSLVLAVPYEQYFGPGTRLTVT.

This clone was detected a few times. The read stops 3 residues short of the end of the CDR3; the missing end is completed from the germline J gene. V usage is TRBV19 and J usage is TRBJ1-1, with 7 bases aligning to TRBD1. Germline V CDR1 and CDR2: LNHDA, SQIVND (reference sequence). This CDR3 spans 13 amino acids. CDR3 in amino acids: CASSMGAGGEAFF. The CDR3 DNA, read in part, is TGTGCCAGTAGCATGGGAGCAGGGGGGGAA.

This clone was observed a few times. The CDR3 is cut off 3 residues early in the read; its end comes from the germline J gene. The V call is TRBV7-9, the J call TRBJ2-3; TRBD1 matches 8 bases. After removal of 6 bases from V and 3 bases from J, the junction contained 5 bases not matched to a gene. The CDR3 sequence is 14 residues long. Germline V gene lookup returns CDR1 SEHNR and CDR2 FQNEAQ (reference sequence). This CDR3 is CASRTGQGTDTQYF. Partial CDR3 DNA: TGTGCCAGCAGGACAGGACAGGGAACAGATACG.

To note about this clone: The read terminates 3 residues ahead of where the CDR3 ends, so the germline J gene completes it. The chain recombines TRBV19 with TRBJ1-5, with D uncertain. V lost 1 base and J lost 5, with 12 bases in between. Per germline, CDR1 LNHDA and CDR2 SQIVND (reference sequence). The CDR3 contains 15 residues. CDR3 amino acids: CASSIAVELHQPQHF. The CDR3 DNA, read in part, is TGTGCCAGTAGTATAGCGGTAGAGCTTCATCAGCCC.

In its sample, this clone was seen a few times. The read stops 3 residues short of the end of the CDR3; the missing end is completed from the germline J gene. The chain employs TRBV2 and TRBJ2-7, with TRBD2 matching 8 bases. The germline gives CDR1 SNHLY, CDR2 FYNNEI. After removal of 4 bases from V and 3 bases from J, the junction contained 5 bases not matched to a gene. The CDR3 has 14 amino acids. The part of the CDR3 DNA that was read is TGTGCCAGCAGTGGTGGGCGGGGGGACTACGAG. Protein sequence: CASSGGRGDYE. The CDR3, in full, reads CASSGGRGDYEQYF.

This clone has more than one count but fewer than ten. The CDR3 end is not reached by the read, which stops 3 residues before it; the germline J gene fills it in. V is TRBV7-9 and J is TRBJ2-7; D remains ambiguous. Germline CDR1 is SEHNR and CDR2 is FQNEAQ (reference sequence). The CDR3 has 14 residues. V lost 4 bases and J 3 bases, leaving 13 bases between the germline ends. The CDR3 region is CASSSLGVGYEQYF. The CDR3 DNA, read in part, is TGTGCCAGCAGCTCCCTAGGAGTTGGCTACGAG. The entire variable domain, with the rest obtained from reference TRBV7-9 and TRBJ2-7, is as follows: DTGVSQNPRHKITKRGQNVTFRCDPISEHNRLYWYRQTLGQGPEFLTYFQNEAQLEKSRLLSDRFSAERPKGSFSTLEIQRTEQGDSAMYLCASSSLGVGYEQYFGPGTRLTVT.

With respect to this clone: The read stops 3 residues short of the end of the CDR3; the missing end is completed from the germline J gene. The chain has TRBV30 and TRBJ1-1; D is possibly TRBD1 (6 bases). This CDR3 region has 13 residues. The germline gives CDR1 GTSNPN, CDR2 SVGIG (reference sequence). Deletions cut 4 bases from V and 4 bases from J, with 13 bases between. CDR3 bases read: TGTGCCTGGAAAAAGGGGGTTTCCACTGAA. It is translated as CAWKKGVSTE. The CDR3 in its entirety is CAWKKGVSTEAFF. The full variable domain, rest sourced from reference TRBV30 and TRBJ1-1, is SQTIHQWPATLVQPVGSPLSLECTVEGTSNPNLYWYRQAAGRGLQLLFYSVGIGQISSEVPQNLSASRPQDRQFILSSKKLLLSDSGFYLCAWKKGVSTEAFFGQGTRLTVV.

Comment on this clone: The read finishes 3 residues shy of the CDR3 end, and the germline J gene is used to complete it. The V call is TRBV19, the J call TRBJ2-2, with D uncertain. The CDR3 runs to 13 residues. Looked up from germline, CDR1 is LNHDA and CDR2 is SQIVND (reference sequence). V lost 3 bases and J 6 bases, leaving 8 bases between the germline ends. Incomplete CDR3 DNA: TGTGCCAGTAGTATTACAGTCCCCGGGGAG. Its translation is CASSITVPGE. The complete CDR3 sequence is CASSITVPGELFF.

The CDR3 loop is CATGRNRGQETQYF. The sequenced CDR3 bases are TGTGCCACTGGTCGTAACAGGGGGCAAGAGACC. J is TRBJ2-5 and V is TRBV7-2, with 8 bases that match TRBD1. The read ends 3 residues before the CDR3 terminus; that terminus is restored from the germline J gene. The V gene end was trimmed by 10 bases and the J gene end by 2 bases; junction bases not matched to a gene: 9. The CDR3 length is 14 residues. CDR1 and CDR2 (germline): SGHTA, FQGNSA. Supplemented by reference TRBV7-2 and TRBJ2-5, the full variable domain reads GAGVSQSPSNKVTEKGKDVELRCDPISGHTALYWYRQSLGQGLEFLIYFQGNSAPDKSGLPSDRFSAERTGGSVSTLTIQRTQQEDSAVYLCATGRNRGQETQYFGPGTRLLVL.

On this clone: The CDR3 end lies 3 residues beyond the end of the read and is filled in from the germline J gene. This chain links TRBV19 with TRBJ2-7; maybe TRBD1 (6 bases). CDR1 and CDR2 from the germline V gene are LNHDA and SQIVND (reference sequence). The CDR3 runs to 15 residues. V was clipped by 4 bases and J by 0 bases, with 13 bases between them. This CDR3 reads CASSNSGTYSYEQYF. The covered CDR3 bases are TGTGCCAGTAGTAACTCCGGGACATACTCCTACGAG.

Of note for this clone: Relative to the germline gene, one junction end is altered; a read error may explain this. The CDR3 end is not reached by the read, which stops 3 residues before it; the germline J gene fills it in. The V gene is TRBV7-3, the J gene TRBJ2-5; 7 bases map to TRBD1. Germline assignment: CDR1 SGHTA and CDR2 FQGTGA. The CDR3 sequence is 13 residues long. CDR3 protein: CSSSSTGRETQYF. The sequenced part of the CDR3 DNA is TGTTCCAGCAGCTCGACAGGGAGAGAGACC.

This clone was recorded a few times. From the germline J gene comes the end of the CDR3, since the read stops 3 residues before it. The chain joins TRBV30 to TRBJ1-4; 8 nucleotides agree with TRBD1. Germline CDR1 GTSNPN, CDR2 SVGIG (reference sequence). CDR3 length: 18 amino acids. J gave up 4 bases and V 0 bases, and 13 bases lay outside the gene matches. The CDR3 bases that were read are TGTGCCTGGAGTGTACTCGGACAGGGCTGGGGGGGTAATGAAAAA. Translated, it gives CAWSVLGQGWGGNEK. The CDR3, in full, reads CAWSVLGQGWGGNEKLFF.